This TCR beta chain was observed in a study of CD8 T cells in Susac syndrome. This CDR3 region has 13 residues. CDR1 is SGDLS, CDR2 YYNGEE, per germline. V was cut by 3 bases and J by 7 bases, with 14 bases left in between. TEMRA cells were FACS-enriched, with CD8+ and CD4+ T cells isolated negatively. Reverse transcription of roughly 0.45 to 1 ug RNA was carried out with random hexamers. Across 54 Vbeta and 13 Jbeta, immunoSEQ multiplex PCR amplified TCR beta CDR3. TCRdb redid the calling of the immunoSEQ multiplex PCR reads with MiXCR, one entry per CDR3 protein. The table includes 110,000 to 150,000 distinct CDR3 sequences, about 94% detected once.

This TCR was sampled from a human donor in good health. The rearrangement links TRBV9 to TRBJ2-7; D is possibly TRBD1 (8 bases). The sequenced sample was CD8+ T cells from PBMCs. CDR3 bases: TGTGCCAGCAGCGCAGGACAGGGAGGGGAGCAGTACTTC. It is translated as CASSAGQGGEQYF.